This T cell receptor beta chain derives from a study of tumor-infiltrating lymphocytes in primary liver carcinoma. Whole-study context: The yield of productive TCRbeta reads per sample was roughly 3.65 to 7.5 million and was similar across tissue types.

TCR beta cDNA was made from around 460 ng total RNA with a constant-region primer. Nested multiplex PCR, run for three rounds with slightly modified ARM-PCR, yielded TCR beta libraries. Use of TRBV1-TRBV30 forward primers with a C-beta reverse primer characterized the first two PCR rounds, which lasted about 10 cycles each. TCRdb re-derived calls from the multiplex PCR reads in MiXCR, one entry per CDR3 protein. Among fewer than 110,000 distinct CDR3 sequences, around 71% were seen once, and the ten largest hold more than 10%. Whole-study findings and limits: A significantly higher top-250-clone fraction was recorded for tumors than for blood (p = 0.039). Roughly 7.5-24% of top clones, and no more, occurred in all five tumor regions.

Co-extracting RNA and DNA was done with about 20-34 mg of unsorted bulk tissue as input. Every patient in the cohort had a primary liver carcinoma. That carcinoma was treated by surgical resection. The sample holds one count of this clonotype. What it recognizes is unknown. A junction boundary mismatches the germline segment, possibly from a read error. The germline gives CDR1 SGHAT, CDR2 FQNNGV. The CDR3 covers 15 residues. Sequencing was performed on liver tumor tissue from sampling region 2. Subset specified: tumor region T2, inferior pole. This TCR was recovered from a woman aged 55-75 years with primary liver carcinoma and hepatitis B virus infection. The gene calls are TRBV11-2 and TRBJ2-3, with TRBD2 identical over 10 bases. The CDR3 sequence is CVSNPGLADPDTQYF. The CDR3 region has the DNA TGTGTCAGCAACCCTGGACTAGCGGACCCAGATACGCAGTATTTT.